The entry below gives a single TCR beta chain sequence along with its context. The data were taken from a study of CXCR3-negative and CXCR3-positive naive CD8 T cells. Carrying UMI labels, the TRB cDNA libraries were prepared through 5' RACE. Reprocessing the 5' RACE reads, TCRdb reports a single entry for every CDR3 protein and omits DNA. The data show about 120,000 distinct CDR3 sequences, and the top ten clones hold approximately 0.5%. Sequenced input: naive CXCR3- CD8+ T cells from blood. The subset: CD45RO-CCR7+CD27+CD95- naive CD8+ T cells lacking CXCR3 (TNR3-). This TCR was recovered from a human donor in good health. Some clones in this sample may be carry-over from other donors' samples.

The CDR3 spells CASSFRQGLAGMTGANVLTF. This chain links TRBV7-8 with TRBJ2-6; the D call from TCRdb, TRBD2, cannot be confirmed without DNA. Germline V lookup: CDR1 SGHVS, CDR2 FQNEAQ. This CDR3 contains 20 residues.